This section outlines one TCR beta chain sequence together with its context. Trimming removed 4 bases at V and 0 bases at J, with 13 bases between. The germline V gene encodes CDR1 SGDLS and CDR2 YYNGEE. CDR3 length: 16 amino acids. This record belongs to a study of blood T cell repertoires in COVID-19. Study details: Spain, Italy and the United States supplied samples that represented acute and convalescent COVID-19. PBMCs, B-cell-depleted T cells, or T cells provided the cDNA or gDNA that made up the material.

As handled by the study authors: Reference gene primer amplification yielded estimated nucleated cell counts. Assay: immunoSEQ multiplex PCR; the TCRdb copy retains only in-frame clones and omits some. Clonal size and the V and J genes are those of that table, whereas D and trimming came from the DNA. The table lists approximately 46,000 clones, roughly 82% of them singletons. The source material was peripheral blood. The sequence was collected from a woman aged 55 to 70 with acute or convalescent COVID-19. V is TRBV9 and J is TRBJ2-2; D perhaps matches TRBD1 (6 bases). The CDR3 region has the DNA TGTGCCAGCAGCCCAAGGGACACCGCGAACACCGGGGAGCTGTTTTTT. This encodes CASSPRDTANTGELFF.